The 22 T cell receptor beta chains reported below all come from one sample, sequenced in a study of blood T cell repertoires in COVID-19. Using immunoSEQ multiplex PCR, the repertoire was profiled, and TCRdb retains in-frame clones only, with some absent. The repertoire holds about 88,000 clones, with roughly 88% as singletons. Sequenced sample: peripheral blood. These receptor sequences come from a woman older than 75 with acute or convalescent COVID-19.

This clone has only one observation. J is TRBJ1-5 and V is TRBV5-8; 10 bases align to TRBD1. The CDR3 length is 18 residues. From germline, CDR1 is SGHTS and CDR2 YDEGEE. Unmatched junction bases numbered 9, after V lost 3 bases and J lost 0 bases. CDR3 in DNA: TGTGCCAGCAGCTCCTGGACAGGGGGAGGGTATAGCAATCAGCCCCAGCATTTT. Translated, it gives CASSSWTGGGYSNQPQHF.

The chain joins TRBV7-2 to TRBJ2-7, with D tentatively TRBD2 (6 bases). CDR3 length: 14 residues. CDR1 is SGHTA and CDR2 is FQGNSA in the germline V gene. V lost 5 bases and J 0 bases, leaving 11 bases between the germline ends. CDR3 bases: TGTGCCAGCAGCCGGACTACCTACTCCTACGAGCAGTACTTC. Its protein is CASSRTTYSYEQYF.

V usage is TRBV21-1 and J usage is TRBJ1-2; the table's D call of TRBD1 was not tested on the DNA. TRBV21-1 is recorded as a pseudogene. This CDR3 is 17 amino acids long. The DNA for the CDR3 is TGTGCCAGCAGCAAAGACACGGACAGGGGTTTCCACTATGGCTACACCTTC. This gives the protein CASSKDTDRGFHYGYTF.

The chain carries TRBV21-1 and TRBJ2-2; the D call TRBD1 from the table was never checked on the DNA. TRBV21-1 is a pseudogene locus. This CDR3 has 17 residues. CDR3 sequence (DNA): TGTGCCAGCAGCCGAAGCGGGGACAGGGTTGTAACCGGGGAGCTGTTTTTT. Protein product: CASSRSGDRVVTGELFF.

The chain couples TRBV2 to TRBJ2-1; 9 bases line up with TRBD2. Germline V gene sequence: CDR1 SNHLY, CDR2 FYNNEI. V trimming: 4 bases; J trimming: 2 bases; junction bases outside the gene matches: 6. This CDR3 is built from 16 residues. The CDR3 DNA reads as TGTGCCAGCAGTGCCAGCGGGGGGCCAGCCTACAATGAGCAGTTCTTC. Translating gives CASSASGGPAYNEQFF.

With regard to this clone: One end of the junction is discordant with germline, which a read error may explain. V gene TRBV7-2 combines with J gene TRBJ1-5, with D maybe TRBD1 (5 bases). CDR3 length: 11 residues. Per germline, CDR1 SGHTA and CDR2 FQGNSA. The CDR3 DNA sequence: TGTGCCAGCAGCTCCACCGGGACTTTGGATTTT. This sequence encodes CASSSTGTLDF. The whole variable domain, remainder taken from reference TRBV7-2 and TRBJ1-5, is GAGVSQSPSNKVTEKGKDVELRCDPISGHTALYWYRQSLGQGLEFLIYFQGNSAPDKSGLPSDRFSAERTGGSVSTLTIQRTQQEDSAVYLCASSSTGTLDFGDGTRLSIL.

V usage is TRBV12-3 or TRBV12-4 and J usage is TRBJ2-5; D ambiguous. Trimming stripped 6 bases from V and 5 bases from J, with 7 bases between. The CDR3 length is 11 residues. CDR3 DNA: TGTGCCAGCAGCAACCGGGAGACCCAGTACTTC. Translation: CASSNRETQYF.

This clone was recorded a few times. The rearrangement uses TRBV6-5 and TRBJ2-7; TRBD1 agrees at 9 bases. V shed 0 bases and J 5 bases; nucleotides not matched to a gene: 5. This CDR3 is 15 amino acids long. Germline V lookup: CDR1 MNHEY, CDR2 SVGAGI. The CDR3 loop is CASSYSTGGTDEQYF. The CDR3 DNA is TGTGCCAGCAGTTACTCGACAGGGGGGACCGACGAGCAGTACTTC.

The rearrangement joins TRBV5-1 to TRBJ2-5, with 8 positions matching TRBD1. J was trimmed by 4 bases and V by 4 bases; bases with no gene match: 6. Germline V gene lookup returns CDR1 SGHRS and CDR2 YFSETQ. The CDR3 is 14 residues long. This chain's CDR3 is CASSQFGTGETQYF. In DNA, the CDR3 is TGCGCCAGCAGCCAATTCGGGACAGGAGAGACCCAGTACTTC. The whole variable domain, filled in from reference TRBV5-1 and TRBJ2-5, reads KAGVTQTPRYLIKTRGQQVTLSCSPISGHRSVSWYQQTPGQGLQFLFEYFSETQRNKGNFPGRFSGRQFSNSRSEMNVSTLELGDSALYLCASSQFGTGETQYFGPGTRLLVL.

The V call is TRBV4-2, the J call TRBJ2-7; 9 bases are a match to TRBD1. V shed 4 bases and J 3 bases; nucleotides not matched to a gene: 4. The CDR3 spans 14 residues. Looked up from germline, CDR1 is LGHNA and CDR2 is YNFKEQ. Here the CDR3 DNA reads TGTGCCAGCAGCCCCCGGGACAGGGACTACGAGCAGTACTTC. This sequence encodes CASSPRDRDYEQYF.

The CDR3 DNA follows: TGTGCCAGCAGTACAGGTAATCAGCCCCAGCATTTT. Translated: CASSTGNQPQHF. The rearrangement uses TRBV2 and TRBJ1-5, with a tentative D call TRBD1 (5 bases). The CDR3 has 12 residues. CDR1 SNHLY and CDR2 FYNNEI come from the germline V gene. V was clipped by 5 bases and J by 4 bases, with 6 bases between them. Combining the CDR3 with reference TRBV2 and TRBJ1-5 gives the whole variable domain EPEVTQTPSHQVTQMGQEVILRCVPISNHLYFYWYRQILGQKVEFLVSFYNNEISEKSEIFDDQFSVERPDGSNFTLKIRSTKLEDSAMYFCASSTGNQPQHFGDGTRLSIL.

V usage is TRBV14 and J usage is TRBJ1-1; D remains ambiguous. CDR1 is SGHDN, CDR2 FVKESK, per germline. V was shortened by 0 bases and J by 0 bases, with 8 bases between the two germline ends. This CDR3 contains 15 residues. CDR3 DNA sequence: TGTGCCAGCAGCCAAGATGAGGTAATGAACACTGAAGCTTTCTTT. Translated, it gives CASSQDEVMNTEAFF.

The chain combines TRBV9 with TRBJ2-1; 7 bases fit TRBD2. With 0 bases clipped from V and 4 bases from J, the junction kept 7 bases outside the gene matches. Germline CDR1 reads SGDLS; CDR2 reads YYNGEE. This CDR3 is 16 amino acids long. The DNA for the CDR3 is TGTGCCAGCAGCGTAGGAGGGCGGGGGACTTACAATGAGCAGTTCTTC. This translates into CASSVGGRGTYNEQFF. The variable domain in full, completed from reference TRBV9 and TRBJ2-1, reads DSGVTQTPKHLITATGQRVTLRCSPRSGDLSVYWYQQSLDQGLQFLIQYYNGEERAKGNILERFSAQQFPDLHSELNLSSLELGDSALYFCASSVGGRGTYNEQFFGPGTRLTVL.

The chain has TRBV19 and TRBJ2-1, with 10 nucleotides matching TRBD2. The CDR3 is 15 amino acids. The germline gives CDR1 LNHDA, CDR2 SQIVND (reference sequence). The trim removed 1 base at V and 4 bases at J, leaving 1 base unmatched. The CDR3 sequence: CASSIGTSGYNEQFF. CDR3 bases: TGTGCCAGTAGTATAGGGACTAGCGGATACAATGAGCAGTTCTTC.

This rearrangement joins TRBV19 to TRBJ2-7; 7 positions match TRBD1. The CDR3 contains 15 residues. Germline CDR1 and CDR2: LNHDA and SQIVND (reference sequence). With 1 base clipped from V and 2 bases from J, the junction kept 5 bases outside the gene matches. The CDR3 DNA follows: TGTGCCAGTAGTATAGTGGCAGGGGGAACCTACGAGCAGTACTTC. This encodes CASSIVAGGTYEQYF.

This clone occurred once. CDR3 protein: CASSFTSGSETQYF. CDR3 bases: TGTGCCAGCAGCTTTACTAGCGGGAGTGAGACCCAGTACTTC. The V gene is TRBV7-9, the J gene TRBJ2-5; 11 bases are a match to TRBD2. The J segment lost 5 bases and the V segment lost 3 bases, leaving 2 bases of the junction unmatched. The germline V gene encodes CDR1 SEHNR and CDR2 FQNEAQ (reference sequence). The length of the CDR3 is 14 residues.

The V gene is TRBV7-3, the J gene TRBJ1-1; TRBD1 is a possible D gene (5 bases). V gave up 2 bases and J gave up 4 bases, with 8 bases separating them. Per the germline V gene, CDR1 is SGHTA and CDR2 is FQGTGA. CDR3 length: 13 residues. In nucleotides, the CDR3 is TGTGCCAGCAGCTTACCCGGGGGCACTGAAGCTTTCTTT. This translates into CASSLPGGTEAFF.

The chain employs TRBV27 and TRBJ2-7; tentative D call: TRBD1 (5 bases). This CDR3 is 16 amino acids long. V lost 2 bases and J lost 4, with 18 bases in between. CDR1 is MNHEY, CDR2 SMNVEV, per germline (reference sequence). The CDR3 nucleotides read TGTGCCAGCAGTTTAACGGCCCCGAGGCAGGGATACGAGCAGTACTTC. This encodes CASSLTAPRQGYEQYF.

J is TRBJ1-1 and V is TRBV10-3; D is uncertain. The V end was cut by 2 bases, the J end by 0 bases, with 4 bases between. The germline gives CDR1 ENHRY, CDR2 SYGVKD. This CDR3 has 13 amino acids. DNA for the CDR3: TGTGCCATCAGTGAGGTAGTGAACACTGAAGCTTTCTTT. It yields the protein CAISEVVNTEAFF.

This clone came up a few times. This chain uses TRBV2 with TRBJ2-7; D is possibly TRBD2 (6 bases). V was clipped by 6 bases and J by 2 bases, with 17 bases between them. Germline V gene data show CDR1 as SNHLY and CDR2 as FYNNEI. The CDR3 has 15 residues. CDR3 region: CASRIDGRTPYEQYF. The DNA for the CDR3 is TGTGCCAGCAGAATAGACGGGAGAACCCCCTACGAGCAGTACTTC.

CDR3 residues: CASSRLPGQNYGYTF. In DNA, the CDR3 is TGTGCCAGCAGCCGGTTACCTGGACAGAACTATGGCTACACCTTC. The chain links TRBV14 to TRBJ1-2, with a possible D match to TRBD1 (6 bases). Trimming shortened V by 4 bases and J by 2 bases, and 14 bases separated the two germline ends. There are 15 residues in the CDR3. Germline V gene sequence: CDR1 SGHDN, CDR2 FVKESK.

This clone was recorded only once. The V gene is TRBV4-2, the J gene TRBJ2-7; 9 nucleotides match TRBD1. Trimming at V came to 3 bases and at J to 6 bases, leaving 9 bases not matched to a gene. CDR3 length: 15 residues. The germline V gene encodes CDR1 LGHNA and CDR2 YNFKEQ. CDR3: CASSQTGTGFVEQYF. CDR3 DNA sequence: TGTGCCAGCAGCCAGACCGGGACAGGGTTTGTCGAGCAGTACTTC.